This T cell receptor beta chain was profiled in a study of cytomegalovirus exposure and HLA in healthy donors. This clone was detected only a few times. Its cognate antigen is unknown. Study observations and caveats: Sequencing depth roughly uniform across donors was assumed in presence/absence analyses. The dataset shows that most TCR sequences were rare, while some public TCRs occurred in many donors. Later, an analysis found that common viral pathogens appeared to be linked with several of the most significant clusters.

The CDR3 covers 14 residues. The germline V gene has CDR1 SGHDT and CDR2 YYEEEE. The ends were cut back, 9 bases at V and 5 bases at J, with 17 bases in the middle. Primers: 60 Vbeta forward and 13 Jbeta reverse. Per the original methods: Some 11 million of the 60 million to 90 million unique TCR beta chains counted in a later analysis were shared. Sequenced by immunoSEQ multiplex PCR; TCRdb stores in-frame clones only, minus some. The V and J calls and the clone size are those of that table, but D and trimming were determined from the DNA. The data show fewer than 150,000 clones, approximately 80% seen once.

The sample was PBMCs. This sequence joins TRBV5-6 and TRBJ2-2; D is perhaps TRBD2 (6 bases). The TCR sequence derives from a male donor in good health and CMV-seronegative. CDR3 sequence (DNA): TGTGCCACCCATGGGGGGACCAGAACCGGGGAGCTGTTTTTT. It translates to CATHGGTRTGELFF.